Included here is one TCR beta chain sequence, with context. V was pared by 2 bases and J by 3 bases, with 22 bases between. Per the germline V gene, CDR1 is MGHRA and CDR2 is YSYEKL. The CDR3 length is 18 residues. The record originates from a study of blood T cell repertoires in COVID-19. In the study overall: The study drew acute and convalescent COVID-19 samples from the United States, Italy and Spain. Sample material is recorded as cDNA or gDNA derived from T cells, B-cell-depleted T cells, or PBMCs.

Only in-frame clones appear in the TCRdb table, and some are missing; sequencing was by immunoSEQ multiplex PCR. The sample records fewer than 300,000 clones, around 90% being singletons. The sequence came from a man aged 18 to 35 with active or convalescent COVID-19. Sequenced: peripheral blood. The chain combines TRBV4-1 with TRBJ1-1; D may be TRBD1 (6 bases). CDR3 amino acids: CASSQHPSPAQGHTEAFF. The CDR3, as DNA: TGCGCCAGCAGCCAACACCCAAGCCCTGCACAGGGTCACACTGAAGCTTTCTTT.